This T cell receptor (beta chain) came from a study of shared clonotypes between healthy human individuals. Notes on this clone: The antigen remains undetermined.

Germline V gives CDR1 MNHNY, CDR2 SVGAGI (reference sequence). The V and J ends lost 6 bases and 0 bases, in that order; junction bases with no gene match: 9. The CDR3 spans 16 residues. Sequenced by immunoSEQ multiplex PCR; TCRdb stores in-frame clones only, minus some. The table records some 2,400,000 clones, approximately 95% of them present only once. Study-wide results and caveats: Despite large depth, rarefaction showed incomplete sorted-subset sequencing.

The sequence derives from a man aged 18 to 30 in good health. Sequenced: naive CD4+ T cells sorted from blood. Subset indicated: CD45RA+ positively selected. The chain employs TRBV6-6 and TRBJ2-7; 9 bases map to TRBD2. Here the CDR3 DNA reads TGTGCCAGCAGATCCTCTAGCGGGAAGAGCTCCTACGAGCAGTACTTC. This encodes CASRSSSGKSSYEQYF.